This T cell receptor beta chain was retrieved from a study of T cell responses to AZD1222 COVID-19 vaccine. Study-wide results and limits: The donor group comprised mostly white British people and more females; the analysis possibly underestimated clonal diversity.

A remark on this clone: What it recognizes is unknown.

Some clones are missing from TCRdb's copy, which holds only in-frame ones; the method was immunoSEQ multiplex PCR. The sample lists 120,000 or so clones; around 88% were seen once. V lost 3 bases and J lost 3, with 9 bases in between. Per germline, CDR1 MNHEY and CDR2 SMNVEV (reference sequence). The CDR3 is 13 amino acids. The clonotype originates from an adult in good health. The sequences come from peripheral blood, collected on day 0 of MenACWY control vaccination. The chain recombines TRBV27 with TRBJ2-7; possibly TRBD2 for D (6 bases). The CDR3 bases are TGTGCCAGCAGTTTTACCGGGGGCTACGAGCAGTACTTC. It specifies CASSFTGGYEQYF.